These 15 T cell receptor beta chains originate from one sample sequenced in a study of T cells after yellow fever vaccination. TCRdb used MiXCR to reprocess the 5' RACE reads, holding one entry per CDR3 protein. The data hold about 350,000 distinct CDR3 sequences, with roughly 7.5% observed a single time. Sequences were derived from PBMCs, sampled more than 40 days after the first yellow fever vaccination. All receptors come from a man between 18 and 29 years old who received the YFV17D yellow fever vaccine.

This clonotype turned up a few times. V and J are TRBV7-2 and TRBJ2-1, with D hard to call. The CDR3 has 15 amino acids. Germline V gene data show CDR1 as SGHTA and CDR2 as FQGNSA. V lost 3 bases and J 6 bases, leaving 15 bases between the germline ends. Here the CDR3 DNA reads TGTGCCAGCAGCTTTTGGCAGGCCCCCGGCAATGAGCAGTTCTTC. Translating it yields CASSFWQAPGNEQFF. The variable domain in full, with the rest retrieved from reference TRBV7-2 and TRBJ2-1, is GAGVSQSPSNKVTEKGKDVELRCDPISGHTALYWYRQSLGQGLEFLIYFQGNSAPDKSGLPSDRFSAERTGGSVSTLTIQRTQQEDSAVYLCASSFWQAPGNEQFFGPGTRLTVL.

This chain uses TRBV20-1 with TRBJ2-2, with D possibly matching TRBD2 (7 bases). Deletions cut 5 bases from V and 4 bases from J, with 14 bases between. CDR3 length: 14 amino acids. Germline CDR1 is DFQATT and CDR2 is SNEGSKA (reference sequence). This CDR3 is CSASPGGLTGELFF. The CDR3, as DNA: TGCAGTGCTTCCCCCGGGGGGCTCACCGGGGAGCTGTTTTTT.

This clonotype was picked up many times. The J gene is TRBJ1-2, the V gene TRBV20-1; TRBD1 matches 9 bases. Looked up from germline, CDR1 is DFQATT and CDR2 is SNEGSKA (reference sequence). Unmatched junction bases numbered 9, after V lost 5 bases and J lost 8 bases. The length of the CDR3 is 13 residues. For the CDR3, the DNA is TGCAGTGCTGTGACCGGGACAGGGTACGGCTACACCTTC. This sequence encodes CSAVTGTGYGYTF.

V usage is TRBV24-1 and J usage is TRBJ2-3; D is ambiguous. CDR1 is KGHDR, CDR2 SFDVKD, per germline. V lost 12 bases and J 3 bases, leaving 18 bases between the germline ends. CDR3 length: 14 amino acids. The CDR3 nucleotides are TGTGCCCCCCACGTCTCGCTGGGGACAGATACGCAGTATTTT. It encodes CAPHVSLGTDTQYF.

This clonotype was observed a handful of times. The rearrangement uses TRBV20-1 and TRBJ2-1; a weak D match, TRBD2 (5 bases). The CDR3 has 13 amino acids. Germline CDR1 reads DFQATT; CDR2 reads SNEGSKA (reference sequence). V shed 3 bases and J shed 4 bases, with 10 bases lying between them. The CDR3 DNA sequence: TGCAGTGCTAGTGAGGGCTGGTACAATGAGCAGTTCTTC. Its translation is CSASEGWYNEQFF.

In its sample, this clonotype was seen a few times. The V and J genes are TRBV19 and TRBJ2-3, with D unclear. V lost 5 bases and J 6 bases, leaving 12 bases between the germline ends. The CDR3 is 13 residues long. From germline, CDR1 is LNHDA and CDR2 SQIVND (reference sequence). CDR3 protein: CASSSLPGDTQYF. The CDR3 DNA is TGTGCCAGTAGTTCCCTTCCCGGGGATACGCAGTATTTT.

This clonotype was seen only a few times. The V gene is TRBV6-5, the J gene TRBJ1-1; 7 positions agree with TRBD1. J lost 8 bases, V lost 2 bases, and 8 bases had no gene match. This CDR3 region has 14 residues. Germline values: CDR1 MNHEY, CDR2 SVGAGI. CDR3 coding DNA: TGTGCCAGCAGTTACGGACAAAGGACAGGCGAAGCTTTCTTT. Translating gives CASSYGQRTGEAFF.

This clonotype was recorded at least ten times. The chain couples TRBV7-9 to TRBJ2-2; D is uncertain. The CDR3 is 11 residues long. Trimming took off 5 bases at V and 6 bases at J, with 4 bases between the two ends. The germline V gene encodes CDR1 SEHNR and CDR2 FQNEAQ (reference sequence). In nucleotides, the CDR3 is TGTGCCAGCAGCGTGGCCGGGGAGCTGTTTTTT. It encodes CASSVAGELFF.

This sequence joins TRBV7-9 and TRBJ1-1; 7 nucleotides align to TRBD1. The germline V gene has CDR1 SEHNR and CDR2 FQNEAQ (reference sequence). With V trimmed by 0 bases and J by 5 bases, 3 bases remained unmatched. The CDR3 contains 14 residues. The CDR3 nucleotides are TGTGCCAGCAGCTTAGCAGACAGGGCTACTGAAGCTTTCTTT. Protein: CASSLADRATEAFF.

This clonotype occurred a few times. The CDR3 here is CASSLGAGGLQETQYF. Here the CDR3 DNA reads TGCGCCAGCAGTTTGGGAGCGGGGGGACTCCAAGAGACCCAGTACTTC. This chain joins TRBV4-1 and TRBJ2-5, with 9 positions matching TRBD2. J was trimmed by 1 base and V by 6 bases; bases with no gene match: 9. The CDR3 extends over 16 amino acids. CDR1 and CDR2 from the germline V gene are MGHRA and YSYEKL.

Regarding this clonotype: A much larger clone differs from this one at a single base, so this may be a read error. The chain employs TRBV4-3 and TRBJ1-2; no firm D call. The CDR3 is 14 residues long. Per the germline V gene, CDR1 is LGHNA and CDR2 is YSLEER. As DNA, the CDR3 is TGCGCCAGCAGCCAAGAAACAGCGACCTATGGCTACAACTTC. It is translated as CASSQETATYGYNF.

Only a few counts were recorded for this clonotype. CDR3 sequence: CASSLGQGTLEQYF. In nucleotides, the CDR3 is TGTGCCAGCAGCCTGGGACAGGGGACTCTGGAGCAGTACTTC. V is TRBV7-9 and J is TRBJ2-7, with TRBD1 identical over 10 bases. The ends lost 5 bases at V and 7 bases at J; junction bases unmatched: 8. Germline assignment: CDR1 SEHNR and CDR2 FQNEAQ (reference sequence). The CDR3 consists of 14 residues.

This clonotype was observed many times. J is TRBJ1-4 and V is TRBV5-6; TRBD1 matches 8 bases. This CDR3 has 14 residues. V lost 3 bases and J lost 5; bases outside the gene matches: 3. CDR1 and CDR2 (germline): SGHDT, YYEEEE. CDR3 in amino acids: CASSSRQGNEKLFF. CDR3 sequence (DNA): TGTGCCAGCAGCTCAAGACAGGGGAATGAAAAACTGTTTTTT.

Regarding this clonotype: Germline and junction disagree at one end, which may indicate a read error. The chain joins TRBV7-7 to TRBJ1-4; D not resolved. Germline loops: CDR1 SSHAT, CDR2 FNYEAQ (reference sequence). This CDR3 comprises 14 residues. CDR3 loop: CASSLTPGSEKLFF. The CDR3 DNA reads TGTGCTAGCAGCTTAACGCCCGGGTCCGAAAAACTGTTTTTT.

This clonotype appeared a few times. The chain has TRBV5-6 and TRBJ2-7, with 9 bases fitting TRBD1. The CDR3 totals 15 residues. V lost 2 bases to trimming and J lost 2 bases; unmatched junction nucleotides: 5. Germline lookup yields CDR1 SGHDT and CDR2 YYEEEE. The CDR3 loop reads CASSFGDRVAYEQYF. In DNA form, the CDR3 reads TGTGCCAGCAGCTTTGGGGACAGGGTTGCCTACGAGCAGTACTTC. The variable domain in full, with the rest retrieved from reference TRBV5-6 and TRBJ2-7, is DAGVTQSPTHLIKTRGQQVTLRCSPKSGHDTVSWYQQALGQGPQFIFQYYEEEERQRGNFPDRFSGHQFPNYSSELNVNALLLGDSALYLCASSFGDRVAYEQYFGPGTRLTVT.